This TCR beta chain was recorded in a study of shared clonotypes between healthy human individuals. Trimming removed 6 bases from V and 3 bases from J; junction bases left unmatched: 4. Germline values: CDR1 LNHDA, CDR2 SQIVND (reference sequence). This CDR3 has 14 residues. Study-level results: The authors sampled blood alone, and tissue repertoires likely differ. Several donors showed sharing of about 4.6% of naive CD4 clonotypes. What naive subsets generally showed was a larger estimated richness than memory subsets showed.

A note on this clone: Its antigen is not known.

Libraries were prepared by immunoSEQ multiplex PCR; TCRdb keeps only in-frame clonotypes and omits some of them. The table has about 1.5 million clones, around 97% seen once; the top ten hold roughly 1.2%. A CD45RA+ naive subset and a CD45RA-negative memory subset were split from CD4+ cells. Sequencing input: naive CD4+ T cells sorted from blood. Stated subset: CD45RA+ positively selected. The chain has TRBV19 and TRBJ2-3; 9 bases align to TRBD1. The receptor's source is a man in his thirties or forties in good health. The CDR3 protein is CASSWTGETDTQYF. DNA for the CDR3: TGTGCCAGTAGCTGGACAGGGGAAACAGATACGCAGTATTTT.